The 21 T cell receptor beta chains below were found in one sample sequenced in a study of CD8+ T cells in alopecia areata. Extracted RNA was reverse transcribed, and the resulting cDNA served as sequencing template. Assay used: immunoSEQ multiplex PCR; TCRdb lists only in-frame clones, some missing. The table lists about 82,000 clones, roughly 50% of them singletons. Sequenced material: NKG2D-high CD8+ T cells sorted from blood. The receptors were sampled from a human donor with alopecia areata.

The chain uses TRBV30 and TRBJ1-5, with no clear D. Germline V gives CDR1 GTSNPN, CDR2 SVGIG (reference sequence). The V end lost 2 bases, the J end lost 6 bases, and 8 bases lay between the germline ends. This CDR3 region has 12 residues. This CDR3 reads CAWSLGGQPQHF. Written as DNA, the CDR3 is TGTGCCTGGAGTTTAGGTGGTCAGCCCCAGCATTTT.

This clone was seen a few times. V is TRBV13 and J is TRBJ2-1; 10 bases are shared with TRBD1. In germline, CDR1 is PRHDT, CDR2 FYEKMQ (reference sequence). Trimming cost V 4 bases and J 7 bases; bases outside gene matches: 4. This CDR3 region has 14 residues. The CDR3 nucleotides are TGTGCCAGCAGCTCCGGACAGGGGGTGAATGAGCAGTTCTTC. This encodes CASSSGQGVNEQFF.

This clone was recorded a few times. The CDR3 bases are TGTGCCAGCAGCTCTACAGTACTCTCCTACGAGCAGTACTTC. Protein sequence: CASSSTVLSYEQYF. This sequence joins TRBV11-2 and TRBJ2-7, with no clear D. Germline V gene sequence: CDR1 SGHAT, CDR2 FQNNGV. Trimming took off 4 bases at V and 0 bases at J, with 10 bases between the two ends. The CDR3 spans 14 residues.

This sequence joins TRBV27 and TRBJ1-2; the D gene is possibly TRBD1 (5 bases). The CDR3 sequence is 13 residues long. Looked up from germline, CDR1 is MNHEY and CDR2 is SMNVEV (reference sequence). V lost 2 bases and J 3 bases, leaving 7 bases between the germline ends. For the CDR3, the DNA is TGTGCCAGCAGTTTAACAGGAGACTATGGCTACACCTTC. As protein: CASSLTGDYGYTF.

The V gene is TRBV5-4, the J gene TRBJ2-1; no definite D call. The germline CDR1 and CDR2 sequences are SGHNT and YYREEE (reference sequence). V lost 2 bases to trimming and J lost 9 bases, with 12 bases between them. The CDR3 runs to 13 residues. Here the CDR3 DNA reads TGTGCCAGCAGCTTTAGTACGGCATCTGAGCAGTTCTTC. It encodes CASSFSTASEQFF.

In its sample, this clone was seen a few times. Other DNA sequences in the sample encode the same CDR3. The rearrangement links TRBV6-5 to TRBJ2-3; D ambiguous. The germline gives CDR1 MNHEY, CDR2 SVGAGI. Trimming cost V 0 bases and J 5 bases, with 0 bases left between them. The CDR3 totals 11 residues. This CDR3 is CASSYSDTQYF. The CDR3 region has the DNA TGTGCCAGCAGTTACTCAGATACGCAGTATTTT.

The CDR3 is CASSDRERTDTQYF. CDR3 in DNA: TGTGCCAGCAGCGACCGAGAGCGCACAGATACGCAGTATTTT. The chain recombines TRBV7-9 with TRBJ2-3, with unresolved D. The CDR3 runs 14 residues. Trimming removed 5 bases from V and 1 base from J, with 10 bases in between. From germline, CDR1 is SEHNR and CDR2 FQNEAQ (reference sequence).

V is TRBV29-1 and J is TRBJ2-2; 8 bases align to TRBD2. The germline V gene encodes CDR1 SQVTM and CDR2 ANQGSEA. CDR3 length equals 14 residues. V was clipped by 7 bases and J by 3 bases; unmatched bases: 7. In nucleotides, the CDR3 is TGCAGCGCCCTTAGCGGGGAGTACACCGGGGAGCTGTTTTTT. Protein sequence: CSALSGEYTGELFF.

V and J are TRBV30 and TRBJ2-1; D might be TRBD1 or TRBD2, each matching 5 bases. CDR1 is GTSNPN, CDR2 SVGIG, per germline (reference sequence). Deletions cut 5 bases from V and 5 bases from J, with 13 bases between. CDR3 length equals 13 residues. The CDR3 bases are TGTGCCTGGGGGCGCCTGGGGGACAATGAGCAGTTCTTC. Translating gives CAWGRLGDNEQFF.

In nucleotides, the CDR3 is TGTGCCAGCAGTGGCGGGACGGATTTCGGGGAGCTGTTTTTT. It translates to CASSGGTDFGELFF. V is TRBV25-1 and J is TRBJ2-2; D possibly corresponds to TRBD2 (6 bases). In germline, CDR1 is MGHDK, CDR2 SYGVNS. Trimming pared 4 bases from V and 7 bases from J, leaving 13 bases between. The CDR3 length is 14 residues.

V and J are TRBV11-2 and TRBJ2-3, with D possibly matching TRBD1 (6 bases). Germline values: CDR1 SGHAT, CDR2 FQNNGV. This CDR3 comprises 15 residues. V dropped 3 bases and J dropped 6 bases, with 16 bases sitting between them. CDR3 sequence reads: CASSFTGSQGDTQYF. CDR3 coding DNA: TGTGCCAGCAGCTTCACAGGGAGTCAGGGGGATACGCAGTATTTT.

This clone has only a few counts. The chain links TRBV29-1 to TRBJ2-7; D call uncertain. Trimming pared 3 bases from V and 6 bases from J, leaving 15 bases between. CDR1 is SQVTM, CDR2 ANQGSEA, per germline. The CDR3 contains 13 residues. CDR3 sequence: CSVETDLDVEQYF. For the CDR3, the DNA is TGCAGCGTTGAGACGGACCTGGACGTCGAGCAGTACTTC.

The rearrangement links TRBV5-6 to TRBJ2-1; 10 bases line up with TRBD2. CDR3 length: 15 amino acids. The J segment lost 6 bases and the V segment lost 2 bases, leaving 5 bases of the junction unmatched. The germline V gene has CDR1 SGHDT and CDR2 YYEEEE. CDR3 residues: CASSFGLADPNEQFF. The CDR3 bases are TGTGCCAGCAGCTTCGGACTAGCGGATCCCAATGAGCAGTTCTTC.

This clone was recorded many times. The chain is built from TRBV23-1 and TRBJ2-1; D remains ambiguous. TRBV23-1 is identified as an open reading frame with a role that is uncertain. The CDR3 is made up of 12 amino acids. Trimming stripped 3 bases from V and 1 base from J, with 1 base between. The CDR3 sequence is CASSHSYNEQFF. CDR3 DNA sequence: TGCGCCAGCAGTCATTCCTACAATGAGCAGTTCTTC.

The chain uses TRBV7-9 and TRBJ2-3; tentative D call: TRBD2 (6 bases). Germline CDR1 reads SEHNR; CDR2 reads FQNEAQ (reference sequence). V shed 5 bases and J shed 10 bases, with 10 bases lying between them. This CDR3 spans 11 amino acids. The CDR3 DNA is TGTGCCAGCAGCCCAGGAGGGGCGCAGTATTTT. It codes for CASSPGGAQYF.

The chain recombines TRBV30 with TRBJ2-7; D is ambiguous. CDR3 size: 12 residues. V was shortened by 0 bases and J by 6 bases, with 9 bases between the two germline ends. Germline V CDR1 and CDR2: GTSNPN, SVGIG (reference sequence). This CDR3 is CAWSVSPSEQYF. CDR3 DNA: TGTGCCTGGAGTGTATCCCCTTCCGAGCAGTACTTC.

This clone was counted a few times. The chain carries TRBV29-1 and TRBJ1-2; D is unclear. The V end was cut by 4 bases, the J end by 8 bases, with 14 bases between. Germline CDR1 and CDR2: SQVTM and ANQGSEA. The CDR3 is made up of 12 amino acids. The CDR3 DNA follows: TGCAGCGTTGCCAGTTCACCAAAGGGCTACACCTTC. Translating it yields CSVASSPKGYTF.

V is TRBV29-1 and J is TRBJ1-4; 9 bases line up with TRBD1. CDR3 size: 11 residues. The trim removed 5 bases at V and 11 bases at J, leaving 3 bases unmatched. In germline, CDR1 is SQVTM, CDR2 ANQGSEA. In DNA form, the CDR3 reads TGCAGCGTTACAGGGGGCGTGAAACTGTTTTTT. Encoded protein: CSVTGGVKLFF.

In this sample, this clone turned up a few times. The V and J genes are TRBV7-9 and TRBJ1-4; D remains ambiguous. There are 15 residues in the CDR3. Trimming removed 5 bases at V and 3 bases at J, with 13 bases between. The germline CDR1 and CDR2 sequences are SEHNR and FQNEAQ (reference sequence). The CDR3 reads CASSQFKGANEKLFF. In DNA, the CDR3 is TGTGCCAGCAGCCAATTCAAGGGAGCTAATGAAAAACTGTTTTTT.

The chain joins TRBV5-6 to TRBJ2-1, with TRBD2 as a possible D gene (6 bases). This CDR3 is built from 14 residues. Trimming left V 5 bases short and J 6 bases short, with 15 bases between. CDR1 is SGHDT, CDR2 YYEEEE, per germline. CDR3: CASSYGTPSNEQFF. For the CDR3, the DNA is TGTGCCAGCAGTTACGGGACTCCTTCCAATGAGCAGTTCTTC.

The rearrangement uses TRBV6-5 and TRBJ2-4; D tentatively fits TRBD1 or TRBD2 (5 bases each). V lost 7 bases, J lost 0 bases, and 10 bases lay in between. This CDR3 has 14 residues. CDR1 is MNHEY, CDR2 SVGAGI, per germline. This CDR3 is CASTSGTAKNIQYF. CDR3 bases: TGTGCCAGCACCTCCGGGACAGCCAAAAACATTCAGTACTTC.